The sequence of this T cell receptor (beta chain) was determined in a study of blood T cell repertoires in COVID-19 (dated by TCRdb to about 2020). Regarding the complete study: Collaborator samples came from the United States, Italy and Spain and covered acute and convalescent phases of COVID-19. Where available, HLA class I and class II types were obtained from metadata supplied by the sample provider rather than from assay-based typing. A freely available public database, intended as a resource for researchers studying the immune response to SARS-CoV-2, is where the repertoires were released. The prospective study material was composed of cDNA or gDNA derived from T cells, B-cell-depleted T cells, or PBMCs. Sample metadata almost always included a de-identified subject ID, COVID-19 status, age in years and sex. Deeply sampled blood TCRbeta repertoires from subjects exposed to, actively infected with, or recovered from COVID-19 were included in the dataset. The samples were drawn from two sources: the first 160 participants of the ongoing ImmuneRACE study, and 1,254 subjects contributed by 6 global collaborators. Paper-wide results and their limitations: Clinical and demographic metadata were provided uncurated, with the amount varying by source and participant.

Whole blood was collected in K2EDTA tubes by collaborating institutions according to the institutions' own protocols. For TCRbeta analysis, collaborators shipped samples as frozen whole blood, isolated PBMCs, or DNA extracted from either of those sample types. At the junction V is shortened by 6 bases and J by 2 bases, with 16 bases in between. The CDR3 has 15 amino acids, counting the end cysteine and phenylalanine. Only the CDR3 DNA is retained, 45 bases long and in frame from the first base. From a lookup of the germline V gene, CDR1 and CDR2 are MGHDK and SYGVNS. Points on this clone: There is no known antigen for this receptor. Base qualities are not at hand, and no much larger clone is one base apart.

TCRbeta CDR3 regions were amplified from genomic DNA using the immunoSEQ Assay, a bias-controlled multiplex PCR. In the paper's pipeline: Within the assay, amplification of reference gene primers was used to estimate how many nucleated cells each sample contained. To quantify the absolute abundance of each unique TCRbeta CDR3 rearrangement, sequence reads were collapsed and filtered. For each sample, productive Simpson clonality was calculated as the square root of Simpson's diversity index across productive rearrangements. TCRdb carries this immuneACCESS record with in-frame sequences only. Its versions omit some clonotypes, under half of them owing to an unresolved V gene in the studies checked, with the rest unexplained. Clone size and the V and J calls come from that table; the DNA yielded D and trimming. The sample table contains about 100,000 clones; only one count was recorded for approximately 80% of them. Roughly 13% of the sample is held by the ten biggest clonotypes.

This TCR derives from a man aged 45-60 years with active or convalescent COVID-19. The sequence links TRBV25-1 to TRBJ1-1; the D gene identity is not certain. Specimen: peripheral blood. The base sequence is TGTGCCAGCAGCTCACTAGGTTCAGTCAACACTGAAGCTTTCTTT. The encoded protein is CASSSLGSVNTEAFF.